A selection of T cell receptor beta chains follows, all from one sample in a study of identifying expanded T cells in peripheral blood. TCRdb keeps only in-frame clones here, not all; method: immunoSEQ multiplex PCR. The sample comprises 85,000 to 120,000 clones, 88% of which are singletons, and 13% to 15% rests with the top ten. Sequenced: blood. All receptors derive from a person aged 18 to 75 in good health. CDR3s include the opening cysteine and the closing phenylalanine or tryptophan. D genes are given only for firm matches. Size values are once, few and many counts, or a class for expanded clones, and some rows have none.

length	D	V	size	J	DNA	CDR3
14	NA	TRBV28	NA	TRBJ1-2	TGTGCCAGCATCGGGGACTTACGAGGGTATGGCTACACCTTC	CASIGDLRGYGYTF
14	NA	TRBV18	NA	TRBJ1-6	TGTGCCAGCTCACGGGCAGGGGACAATTCACCCCTCCACTTT	CASSRAGDNSPLHF
14	TRBD1	TRBV29-1	NA	TRBJ1-2	TGCAGCGTCGTTGGGACAGGGGGTAACTATGGCTACACCTTC	CSVVGTGGNYGYTF
16	TRBD2	TRBV2	NA	TRBJ2-1	TGTGCCAGCAGTGAACAGGGCTTAGCGGGGTACAATGAGCAGTTCTTC	CASSEQGLAGYNEQFF
16	NA	TRBV7-6	NA	TRBJ1-5	TGTGCCAGCAGCAAGGACGGTTGGCCGAGCAATCAGCCCCAGCATTTT	CASSKDGWPSNQPQHF
16	NA	TRBV25-1	NA	TRBJ1-3	TGTGCCAGCGAAGCGGGGGAGACGAGCTCTGGAAACACCATATATTTT	CASEAGETSSGNTIYF
13	TRBD1	TRBV7-3	NA	TRBJ1-1	TGTGCCAGCAGACCAGGACAGGGGACTGAAGCTTTCTTT	CASRPGQGTEAFF
14	NA	TRBV6-5	once	TRBJ2-6	TGTGCCAGCAGTACAGGGAATGGGGCCAACGTCCTGACTTTC	CASSTGNGANVLTF
15	NA	TRBV4-2	NA	TRBJ2-3	TGTGCCAGCAGCCAAGATCTACTAGCCACAGATACGCAGTATTTT	CASSQDLLATDTQYF
10	NA	TRBV30	once	TRBJ1-1	TGTGCCTCGAACCGGGTTGAAGCTTTCTTT	CASNRVEAFF
16	NA	TRBV5-1	once	TRBJ1-2	TGCGCCAGCAGCTTGGGCTCAGGGAGAGGCAACTATGGCTACACCTTC	CASSLGSGRGNYGYTF
14	NA	TRBV7-2	NA	TRBJ1-2	TGTGCCAGCAGCGACATGGGCGGTAACTATGGCTACACCTTC	CASSDMGGNYGYTF
15	NA	TRBV7-2	NA	TRBJ2-7	TGTGCCAGCAGCTCCAGAGACTTGGGATGGTACGAGCAGTACTTC	CASSSRDLGWYEQYF
15	NA	TRBV7-9	NA	TRBJ2-5	TGTGCCAGCAGCTTAGGCCAGAGTCATTGGGAGACCCAGTACTTC	CASSLGQSHWETQYF
14	NA	TRBV5-1	NA	TRBJ2-7	TGCGCCAGCAGCTCCACAGGGAACTCCTACGAGCAGTACTTC	CASSSTGNSYEQYF
13	NA	TRBV11-3	NA	TRBJ2-1	TGTGCCAGCAGCTCGAGCTCCTACAATGAGCAGTTCTTC	CASSSSSYNEQFF
17	TRBD2	TRBV5-1	NA	TRBJ2-5	TGCGCCAGCAGCAAGGGACTAGCGGGGATAAGCCAAGAGACCCAGTACTTC	CASSKGLAGISQETQYF
14	NA	TRBV6-1	NA	TRBJ1-1	TGTGCCAGCCAAAGTGAGTCCCTTAACACTGAAGCTTTCTTT	CASQSESLNTEAFF
11	NA	TRBV7-8	NA	TRBJ2-7	TGTGCCAGCAGCTTAGGGGACGAGCAGTACTTC	CASSLGDEQYF
13	NA	TRBV5-1	NA	TRBJ1-3	TGCGCCAGCAGCTTGGATAACGGAAACACCATATATTTT	CASSLDNGNTIYF
13	NA	TRBV2	NA	TRBJ2-1	TGTGCCAGCAATCGCGTCCTCTACAATGAGCAGTTCTTC	CASNRVLYNEQFF
14	NA	TRBV18	NA	TRBJ2-7	TGTGCCAGCTCACCCGACAGAAACTCCTACGAGCAGTACTTC	CASSPDRNSYEQYF
15	NA	TRBV9	NA	TRBJ2-7	TGTGCCAGCAGTCCGAATTCCGGAGACCTCTACGAGCAGTACTTC	CASSPNSGDLYEQYF
14	NA	TRBV9	NA	TRBJ2-3	TGTGCCAGCAGCGTGTCAGGGTTGACGGATACGCAGTATTTT	CASSVSGLTDTQYF
15	NA	TRBV5-4	NA	TRBJ2-2	TGTGCCAGCAGATCACAGGGACGGGGGACCGGGGAGCTGTTTTTT	CASRSQGRGTGELFF
15	TRBD1	TRBV6-1	NA	TRBJ2-7	TGTGCCAGCAGTCACCGGGACAGGGAAAGCAACGAGCAGTACTTC	CASSHRDRESNEQYF